The 19 T cell receptor beta chains below were found in one sample sequenced in a study of blood T cell repertoires in COVID-19. Sequenced by immunoSEQ multiplex PCR; TCRdb stores in-frame clones only, minus some. This repertoire shows about 300,000 clones, nearly 90% found once; its top ten account for less than 3.5%. Material for sequencing was PBMCs or T cells enriched from blood (not recorded which). The source of these receptors is a woman in her forties or fifties who had been exposed to COVID-19.

This chain's CDR3 is CASRGPGLHNEQYF. The CDR3, as DNA: TGTGCCAGCAGAGGCCCGGGACTTCACAACGAGCAGTACTTC. The chain is built from TRBV6-5 and TRBJ2-7; perhaps TRBD2 as D (6 bases). Trimming left V 6 bases short and J 5 bases short, with 17 bases between. Looked up from germline, CDR1 is MNHEY and CDR2 is SVGAGI. This CDR3 spans 14 amino acids.

There are a few counts of this clone. V is TRBV6-1 and J is TRBJ1-4; D gene unclear. V dropped 3 bases and J dropped 8 bases, with 22 bases sitting between them. This CDR3 comprises 17 residues. Looked up from germline, CDR1 is MNHNS and CDR2 is SASEGT. CDR3 sequence: CASSDPYLKLTDEKLFF. The CDR3 DNA reads as TGTGCCAGCAGTGACCCATACCTCAAACTAACCGACGAAAAACTGTTTTTT.

For this clone: This same CDR3 is encoded by further DNA sequences in the sample. The chain joins TRBV2 to TRBJ1-1; D call uncertain. The CDR3 runs 13 residues. The germline CDR1 and CDR2 sequences are SNHLY and FYNNEI. V shed 1 base and J shed 3 bases, with 6 bases lying between them. The CDR3: CASSEGGYTEAFF. CDR3 nucleotides: TGTGCCAGCAGTGAAGGAGGATACACTGAAGCTTTCTTT.

This clone showed up just a few times. This rearrangement joins TRBV5-1 to TRBJ1-2, with TRBD1 as a possible D gene (6 bases). CDR1 and CDR2 (germline): SGHRS, YFSETQ. The V and J ends lost 4 bases and 8 bases respectively, with 18 bases between them. This CDR3 contains 14 residues. The CDR3 DNA reads TGCGCCAGCAGCCCCGGCGGGGGCAGAGAAGGCTACACCTTC. Translation: CASSPGGGREGYTF.

The chain couples TRBV11-2 to TRBJ2-6; D is unresolved. CDR1 is SGHAT, CDR2 FQNNGV, per germline. The CDR3 runs 17 residues. V lost 1 base to trimming and J lost 0 bases, with 10 bases between them. CDR3: CASSLVWAASGANVLTF. The CDR3 DNA reads as TGTGCCAGCAGCTTAGTTTGGGCAGCCTCTGGGGCCAACGTCCTGACTTTC.

The genes are TRBV4-1 and TRBJ1-2; no firm D call. Trimming pared 0 bases from V and 8 bases from J, leaving 13 bases between. The V gene's germline CDR1 is MGHRA and CDR2 YSYEKL. There are 14 residues in the CDR3. CDR3 in amino acids: CASSQDRLVGGYTF. In DNA, the CDR3 is TGCGCCAGCAGCCAAGATCGTTTGGTGGGCGGCTACACCTTC.

The J gene is TRBJ2-1, the V gene TRBV25-1, with 9 bases lining up with TRBD1. Germline CDR1 and CDR2: MGHDK and SYGVNS. Losses at the gene ends were 3 bases for V and 10 bases for J; bases not matched to a gene: 10. The CDR3 contains 15 residues. CDR3 region: CASSDPGQGFREQFF. As DNA, the CDR3 is TGTGCCAGCAGTGACCCGGGACAGGGTTTTCGCGAGCAGTTCTTC.

The genes are TRBV4-1 and TRBJ2-3; 7 bases agree with TRBD2. V lost 2 bases and J lost 0; bases outside the gene matches: 5. Looked up from germline, CDR1 is MGHRA and CDR2 is YSYEKL. This CDR3 contains 16 residues. CDR3 coding DNA: TGCGCCAGCAGCCAACCCGTGGGGGGGAGCACAGATACGCAGTATTTT. Amino acid sequence: CASSQPVGGSTDTQYF.

The CDR3 bases are TGTGCCAGCCGACAGCAAGAGACCCAGTACTTC. Translation gives CASRQQETQYF. The chain joins TRBV2 to TRBJ2-5; the D gene is possibly TRBD1 (5 bases). V dropped 8 bases and J dropped 2 bases, with 6 bases sitting between them. This CDR3 spans 11 amino acids. CDR1 is SNHLY, CDR2 FYNNEI, per germline.

This clone was counted once. The genes are TRBV20-1 and TRBJ1-1; D is unresolved. This CDR3 is 11 amino acids long. Trimming took off 6 bases at V and 4 bases at J, with 9 bases between the two ends. Germline CDR1 and CDR2: DFQATT and SNEGSKA (reference sequence). The CDR3 coding sequence is TGCAGTGCCAGGAGGGTCACTGAAGCTTTCTTT. This gives the protein CSARRVTEAFF.

The chain recombines TRBV9 with TRBJ2-2, with D tentatively TRBD2 (5 bases). V lost 3 bases and J 5 bases, leaving 11 bases between the germline ends. Per the germline V gene, CDR1 is SGDLS and CDR2 is YYNGEE. CDR3 length: 14 residues. The CDR3 DNA reads TGTGCCAGCAGCGCGACTACTTGGACCGGGGAGCTGTTTTTT. Its protein is CASSATTWTGELFF.

This chain uses TRBV19 with TRBJ1-2; tentative D call: TRBD1 (5 bases). Germline values: CDR1 LNHDA, CDR2 SQIVND (reference sequence). This CDR3 is built from 16 residues. Trimming took off 6 bases at V and 2 bases at J, with 19 bases between the two ends. The CDR3 here is CASSLNRLAGNYGYTF. DNA of the CDR3: TGTGCCAGTAGCTTGAACAGGTTAGCGGGCAACTATGGCTACACCTTC. Variable domain in full (rest from reference TRBV19 and TRBJ1-2): DGGITQSPKYLFRKEGQNVTLSCEQNLNHDAMYWYRQDPGQGLRLIYYSQIVNDFQKGDIAEGYSVSREKKESFPLTVTSAQKNPTAFYLCASSLNRLAGNYGYTFGSGTRLTVV.

This clone came up once. The chain is built from TRBV7-8 and TRBJ1-5; TRBD1 agrees at 7 bases. This CDR3 comprises 15 residues. Germline CDR1 reads SGHVS; CDR2 reads FQNEAQ. J gave up 6 bases and V 9 bases, and 14 bases lay outside the gene matches. CDR3 DNA sequence: TGTGCCAGTGCTCCCAACAGGGGTTTGGGTCAGCCCCAGCATTTT. Protein sequence: CASAPNRGLGQPQHF.

This chain joins TRBV27 and TRBJ1-2; 9 bases fit TRBD1. Germline V gene lookup returns CDR1 MNHEY and CDR2 SMNVEV (reference sequence). CDR3 size: 15 residues. The trim removed 5 bases at V and 4 bases at J, leaving 8 bases unmatched. Here the CDR3 DNA reads TGTGCCAGCAGTACCCACAGGGGGCTCGGCTATGGCTACACCTTC. Residues: CASSTHRGLGYGYTF.

The V gene is TRBV19, the J gene TRBJ1-1; no definite D call. The CDR3 contains 14 residues. With 0 bases removed from V and 6 bases from J, the gap between germline ends came to 11 bases. CDR1 and CDR2 from the germline V gene are LNHDA and SQIVND (reference sequence). DNA of the CDR3: TGTGCCAGTAGTATAGATATCCCCAGTGCTGAAGCTTTCTTT. Protein sequence: CASSIDIPSAEAFF.

The gene calls are TRBV7-6 and TRBJ2-2, with TRBD1 matching over 8 bases. The CDR3 runs 16 residues. Germline V lookup: CDR1 SGHVS, CDR2 FNYEAQ. V shed 3 bases and J 7 bases; nucleotides not matched to a gene: 10. The DNA for the CDR3 is TGTGCCAGCAGCTTTCGAGCAGGGGGGACAGGCGGGGAGCTGTTTTTT. Amino acid sequence: CASSFRAGGTGGELFF.

This clone was seen just once. V is TRBV7-2 and J is TRBJ2-1; 13 nucleotides line up with TRBD2. Looked up from germline, CDR1 is SGHTA and CDR2 is FQGNSA. The CDR3 has 19 amino acids. The V gene end was trimmed by 0 bases and the J gene end by 1 base; junction bases not matched to a gene: 6. The CDR3 bases are TGTGCCAGCAGCTTAGCGGGGACTAGCGGGGCCCCATCCTACAATGAGCAGTTCTTC. It translates to CASSLAGTSGAPSYNEQFF.

This chain joins TRBV7-2 and TRBJ2-3, with 9 bases aligning to TRBD2. CDR3 length equals 17 residues. Germline assignment: CDR1 SGHTA and CDR2 FQGNSA. Germline trimming cut 3 bases from V and 4 bases from J; bases unmatched to any gene: 11. CDR3 sequence (DNA): TGTGCCAGCAGCTTTACTAGGCTAGCGGGGTTGGCAGATACGCAGTATTTT. It yields the protein CASSFTRLAGLADTQYF.

The chain links TRBV19 to TRBJ2-6, with D possibly being TRBD2 (6 bases). Trimming pared 5 bases from V and 0 bases from J, leaving 14 bases between. The germline V gene encodes CDR1 LNHDA and CDR2 SQIVND (reference sequence). This CDR3 spans 17 amino acids. This chain's CDR3 is CASSPETGVSGANVLTF. DNA for the CDR3: TGTGCCAGTAGTCCAGAGACGGGGGTCTCTGGGGCCAACGTCCTGACTTTC.